The 10 T cell receptor beta chains given below trace back to one sample, sequenced in a study of T cells after yellow fever vaccination. TCRdb re-analysed the 5' RACE reads in MiXCR, keeping a single row per CDR3 protein. The sample records 120,000 or so distinct CDR3 sequences, roughly 8.2% being singletons. The source was CD8+ T cells sorted from PBMCs, collected on the day of the yellow fever booster vaccination. The receptors here all came from a man aged 18 to 30 who received the YFV17D yellow fever vaccine.

This clonotype was counted only a few times. The chain recombines TRBV29-1 with TRBJ1-2, with D possibly matching TRBD1 (6 bases). This CDR3 has 13 amino acids. In germline, CDR1 is SQVTM, CDR2 ANQGSEA. V shed 4 bases and J shed 8 bases, with 17 bases lying between them. The CDR3 spells CSVVAGASSGYTF. Written as DNA, the CDR3 is TGCAGCGTTGTCGCAGGGGCCAGCTCGGGCTACACCTTC.

In its sample, this clonotype was seen a few times. The chain links TRBV10-3 to TRBJ2-1; D is unclear. Trimming removed 8 bases from V and 5 bases from J, with 10 bases in between. The germline gives CDR1 ENHRY, CDR2 SYGVKD. This CDR3 region has 12 residues. The CDR3 protein is CAIGQPNNEQFF. In DNA form, the CDR3 reads TGTGCCATCGGGCAGCCGAACAATGAGCAGTTCTTC.

This clonotype was detected only a few times. This chain joins TRBV5-6 and TRBJ2-7; D uncertain. The CDR3 loop spans 13 amino acids. V was trimmed by 4 bases and J by 6 bases, leaving 14 bases between them. Germline CDR1 reads SGHDT; CDR2 reads YYEEEE. The chain's CDR3 is CASSQTSYSEQYF. DNA of the CDR3: TGTGCCAGCAGCCAAACCTCCTACTCCGAGCAGTACTTC. The complete variable domain, with remaining parts taken from reference TRBV5-6 and TRBJ2-7, reads DAGVTQSPTHLIKTRGQQVTLRCSPKSGHDTVSWYQQALGQGPQFIFQYYEEEERQRGNFPDRFSGHQFPNYSSELNVNALLLGDSALYLCASSQTSYSEQYFGPGTRLTVT.

This clonotype turned up a few times. The chain couples TRBV11-1 to TRBJ2-3, with 12 positions matching TRBD2. V lost 5 bases to trimming and J lost 1 base; unmatched junction nucleotides: 4. The germline CDR1 and CDR2 sequences are SGHAT and FQDESV (reference sequence). The CDR3 loop spans 16 amino acids. The CDR3 sequence: CASSQWTSGGTDTQYF. The DNA of the CDR3 is TGTGCCAGCAGCCAATGGACTAGCGGGGGCACAGATACGCAGTATTTT.

This clonotype appeared many times. The genes are TRBV7-9 and TRBJ2-7; possible D gene TRBD2, 5 bases. In germline, CDR1 is SEHNR, CDR2 FQNEAQ (reference sequence). Trimming pared 11 bases from V and 2 bases from J, leaving 16 bases between. This CDR3 comprises 13 residues. The CDR3 sequence: CAGTSGIPYEQYF. The CDR3 DNA follows: TGTGCCGGAACTTCGGGGATTCCCTACGAGCAGTACTTC.

The chain joins TRBV4-1 to TRBJ2-3, with a weak D call TRBD2 (6 bases). V lost 3 bases to trimming and J lost 5 bases, with 15 bases between them. Looked up from germline, CDR1 is MGHRA and CDR2 is YSYEKL. CDR3 length: 15 amino acids. CDR3: CASSHERVRGDTQYF. The CDR3 bases are TGCGCCAGCAGCCATGAGAGGGTGCGGGGAGATACGCAGTATTTT.

This clonotype was detected only a few times. V gene TRBV12-3 or TRBV12-4 combines with J gene TRBJ2-2; D is unresolved. The CDR3 consists of 13 residues. Trimming shortened V by 5 bases and J by 2 bases, and 6 bases separated the two germline ends. The CDR3 reads CASSKSNTGELFF. CDR3 in DNA: TGTGCCAGCAGTAAGAGCAACACCGGGGAGCTGTTTTTT.

The chain uses TRBV12-3 or TRBV12-4 and TRBJ2-7; 7 bases are shared with TRBD2. The V and J ends lost 6 bases and 5 bases, in that order; junction bases with no gene match: 7. The CDR3 covers 13 residues. CDR3 coding DNA: TGTGCCAGCAGGGTTAGCGGGTCCCACGAGCAGTACGTC. Protein sequence: CASRVSGSHEQYV.

This clonotype was seen a handful of times. The V and J genes are TRBV12-3 or TRBV12-4 and TRBJ2-1; D not certain. This CDR3 spans 13 amino acids. Trimming took 2 bases from V and 9 from J, leaving 11 bases between them. The DNA of the CDR3 is TGTGCCAGCAGTTTAAGACTGTATCCTGAGCAGTTCTTC. It is translated as CASSLRLYPEQFF.

This clonotype was seen only a few times. The chain is built from TRBV27 and TRBJ1-4; TRBD1 is a possible D gene (5 bases). Germline V lookup: CDR1 MNHEY, CDR2 SMNVEV (reference sequence). V was cut by 5 bases and J by 0 bases, with 13 bases left in between. The CDR3 runs to 16 residues. CDR3 protein: CASSPLGEATNEKLFF. DNA of the CDR3: TGTGCCAGCAGTCCCCTAGGGGAAGCAACTAATGAAAAACTGTTTTTT.